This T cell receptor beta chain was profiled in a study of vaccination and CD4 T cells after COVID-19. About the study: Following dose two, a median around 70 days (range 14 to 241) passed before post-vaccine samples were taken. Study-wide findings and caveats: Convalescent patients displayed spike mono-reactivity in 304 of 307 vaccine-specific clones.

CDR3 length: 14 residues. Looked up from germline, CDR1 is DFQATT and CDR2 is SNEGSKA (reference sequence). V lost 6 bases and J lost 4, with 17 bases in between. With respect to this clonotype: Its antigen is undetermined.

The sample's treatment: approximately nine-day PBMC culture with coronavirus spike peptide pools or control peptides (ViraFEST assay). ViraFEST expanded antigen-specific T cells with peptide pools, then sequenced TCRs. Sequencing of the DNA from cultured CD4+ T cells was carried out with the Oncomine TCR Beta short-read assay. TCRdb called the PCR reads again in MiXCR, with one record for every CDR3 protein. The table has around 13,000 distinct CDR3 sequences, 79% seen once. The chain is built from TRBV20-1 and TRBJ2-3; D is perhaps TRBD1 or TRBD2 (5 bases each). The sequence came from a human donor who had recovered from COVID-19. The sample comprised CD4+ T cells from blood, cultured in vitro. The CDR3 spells CSAVPGPRADTQYF. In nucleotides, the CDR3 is TGCAGTGCCGTACCGGGACCGCGGGCAGATACGCAGTATTTT.